This record concerns one T cell receptor beta chain sequence. The antigen is not known. Splitting of CD4+ cells produced CD45RA+ naive and CD45RA-negative memory subsets. Libraries were prepared by immunoSEQ multiplex PCR; TCRdb keeps only in-frame clonotypes and omits some of them. Of roughly 2.2 million clones in the sample, roughly 92% were seen once. This sample is part of a study of shared clonotypes between healthy human individuals. The CDR3 contains 12 residues. V shed 7 bases and J shed 0 bases, with 10 bases lying between them. Germline V gene lookup returns CDR1 SQVTM and CDR2 ANQGSEA. Findings and caveats of the study: Owing to a small donor count, the genetic and exposure-history diversity represented was limited.

The clonotype originates from a man between 18 and 29 years old in good health. Some clones in this sample may be carry-over from other donors' samples. Sequencing used naive CD4+ T cells from PBMCs. The sample's subset: CD45RA+ positively selected. This chain links TRBV29-1 with TRBJ2-7, with D possibly being TRBD1 or TRBD2 (6 bases each). The CDR3 DNA reads TGCAGCGGGGGGGCGGGCTCCTACGAGCAGTACTTC. Protein sequence: CSGGAGSYEQYF.